Here is one T cell receptor (beta chain) with its context. Healthy Caucasians from Russia aged about 6 to 90 served as donors. The CDR3 totals 15 residues. In germline, CDR1 is MNHEY, CDR2 SVGEGT. Germline trimming cut 4 bases from V and 5 bases from J; bases unmatched to any gene: 10. The data were taken from a study of blood T cells in healthy people across ages. Across the study: Per two T cells, about one barcoded beta molecule was captured through template switching.

The authors ran a second PCR of roughly 6 to 12 cycles using a sample-barcoded 5' primer and a J-beta primer mix. In TCRdb, the 5' RACE reads were re-called with MiXCR into one record per CDR3 protein. The sample lists some 690,000 distinct CDR3 sequences, 20% to 25% occurring once. Sequencing was performed on blood. The genes are TRBV6-2 or TRBV6-3 and TRBJ2-5; 7 nucleotides match TRBD1. The source is a man in his sixties or seventies in good health. CDR3 DNA sequence: TGTGCCAGCAGTTTTCCCCCAGGGGGTCTCGAGACCCAGTACTTC. Its protein is CASSFPPGGLETQYF.